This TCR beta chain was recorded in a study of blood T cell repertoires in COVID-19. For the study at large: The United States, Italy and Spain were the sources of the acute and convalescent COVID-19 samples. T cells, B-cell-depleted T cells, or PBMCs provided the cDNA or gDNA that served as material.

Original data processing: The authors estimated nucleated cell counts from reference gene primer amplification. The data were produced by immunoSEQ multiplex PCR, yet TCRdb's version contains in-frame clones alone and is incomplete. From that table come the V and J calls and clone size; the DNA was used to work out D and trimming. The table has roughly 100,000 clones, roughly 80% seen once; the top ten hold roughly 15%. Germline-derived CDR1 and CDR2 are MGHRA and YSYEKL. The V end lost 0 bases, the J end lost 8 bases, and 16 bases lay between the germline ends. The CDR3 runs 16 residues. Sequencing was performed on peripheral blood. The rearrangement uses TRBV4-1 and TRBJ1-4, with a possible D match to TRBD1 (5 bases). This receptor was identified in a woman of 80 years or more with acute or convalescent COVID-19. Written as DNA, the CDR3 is TGCGCCAGCAGCCAAGATCGAAGGGGTGTTTTGGAAAAACTGTTTTTT. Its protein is CASSQDRRGVLEKLFF.